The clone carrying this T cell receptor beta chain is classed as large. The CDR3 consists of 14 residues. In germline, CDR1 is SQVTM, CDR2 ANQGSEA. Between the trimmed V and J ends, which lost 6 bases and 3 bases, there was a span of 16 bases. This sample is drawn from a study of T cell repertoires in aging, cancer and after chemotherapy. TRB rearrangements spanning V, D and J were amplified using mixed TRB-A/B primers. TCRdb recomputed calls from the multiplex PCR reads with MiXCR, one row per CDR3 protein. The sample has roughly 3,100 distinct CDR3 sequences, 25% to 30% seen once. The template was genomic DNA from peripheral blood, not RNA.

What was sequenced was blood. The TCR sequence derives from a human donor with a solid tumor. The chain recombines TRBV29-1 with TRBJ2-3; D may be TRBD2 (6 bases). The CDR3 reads CSVSGGSGTDTQYF. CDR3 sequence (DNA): TGCAGCGTCTCTGGAGGGTCGGGAACAGATACGCAGTATTTT.